This T cell receptor beta chain appears in the sequencing data of a study of cytomegalovirus exposure and HLA in healthy donors. Study-level results: The only immune exposure information that was available was CMV serostatus.

PCR primers comprised 60 Vbeta and 13 Jbeta primers. The table came from immunoSEQ multiplex PCR; TCRdb's copy has only in-frame clones and leaves some out. Of 70,000 or so clones in the sample, about 73% were seen once. Germline loops: CDR1 SGHTA, CDR2 FQGNSA. V dropped 4 bases and J dropped 7; count of bases not matched to a gene: 6. The CDR3 totals 15 residues. With respect to this clone: Antigen specificity is unknown.

The chain recombines TRBV7-2 with TRBJ1-4; 10 nucleotides line up with TRBD1. The specimen was PBMCs. The receptor comes from a woman under 40 in good health and CMV-seronegative. The CDR3: CASSSRQGAGEKLFF. The CDR3 nucleotides are TGTGCCAGCAGCTCGAGACAGGGGGCAGGTGAAAAACTGTTTTTT. Full variable domain (remainder filled in from reference TRBV7-2 and TRBJ1-4): GAGVSQSPSNKVTEKGKDVELRCDPISGHTALYWYRQSLGQGLEFLIYFQGNSAPDKSGLPSDRFSAERTGGSVSTLTIQRTQQEDSAVYLCASSSRQGAGEKLFFGSGTQLSVL.